A selection of T cell receptor beta chains follows, all from one sample in a study of identical twins. In TCRdb, the 5' RACE reads were re-called with MiXCR into one record per CDR3 protein. The sample lists roughly 1.6 million distinct CDR3 sequences, roughly 35% occurring once. Sequencing used cord blood. These receptors were collected from a newborn girl in good health. The CDR3 runs from the conserved cysteine through the conserved F or W. D genes are given only for firm matches. Only part of the rows carry a size: once, few, many, or a class if the clone is expanded.

DNA: TGCGCCAGCAGCCAACTAGGGACTTATCCCTACGAGCAGTACTTC; CDR3: CASSQLGTYPYEQYF; size: few; D: NA; J: TRBJ2-7; V: TRBV4-1; length: 15
DNA: TGCAGTGCTAGTCCCGCAACTAATGAAAAACTGTTTTTT; CDR3: CSASPATNEKLFF; size: many; D: NA; J: TRBJ1-4; V: TRBV20-1; length: 13
DNA: TGTGCCAGCAGCCCGTGGTCTGGGGCGGGGGATACGCAGTATTTT; CDR3: CASSPWSGAGDTQYF; size: NA; D: NA; J: TRBJ2-3; V: TRBV11-2; length: 15
DNA: TGTGCCAGCAGTGAAGCGCGTGTTACCGGGGAGCTGTTTTTT; CDR3: CASSEARVTGELFF; size: NA; D: NA; J: TRBJ2-2; V: TRBV2; length: 14
DNA: TGTGCCAGCAGTTACTCGCCAGCTAGCAATCAGCCCCAGCATTTT; CDR3: CASSYSPASNQPQHF; size: NA; D: NA; J: TRBJ1-5; V: TRBV6-5; length: 15
DNA: TGTGCCATCAGTGTGGGGGCCGGTGCAGACTACGAGCAGTACTTC; CDR3: CAISVGAGADYEQYF; size: few; D: NA; J: TRBJ2-7; V: TRBV10-3; length: 15
DNA: TGCGCCAGCAGCTTGGCTAGACAGGGATCCACTGAAGCTTTCTTT; CDR3: CASSLARQGSTEAFF; size: NA; D: TRBD1; J: TRBJ1-1; V: TRBV5-1; length: 15
DNA: TGCAGTGCTAGCGAGCTCGGTCCCGACACTGAAGCTTTCTTT; CDR3: CSASELGPDTEAFF; size: few; D: NA; J: TRBJ1-1; V: TRBV20-1; length: 14
DNA: TGTGCCAGCAGCCAAACTCTAGCAGGAGATACGCAGTATTTT; CDR3: CASSQTLAGDTQYF; size: few; D: NA; J: TRBJ2-3; V: TRBV3-1; length: 14
DNA: TGTGCCAGCAGCCAAGATCTAGGACTAGCGGGAGCCTACAATGAGCAGTACTTC; CDR3: CASSQDLGLAGAYNEQYF; size: NA; D: TRBD2; J: TRBJ2-7; V: TRBV4-2; length: 18
DNA: TGTGCCAGCAGCCAAGACTGGCGGGACCCTGACAATGAGCAGTTCTTC; CDR3: CASSQDWRDPDNEQFF; size: NA; D: NA; J: TRBJ2-1; V: TRBV14; length: 16
DNA: TGTGCCAGCAGAAAAACTAGCGAGTACGAGCAGTACTTC; CDR3: CASRKTSEYEQYF; size: NA; D: TRBD2; J: TRBJ2-7; V: TRBV12-3/TRBV12-4; length: 13
DNA: TGCAGCGTGGGGGTCACGAGCACTGAAGCTTTCTTT; CDR3: CSVGVTSTEAFF; size: many; D: NA; J: TRBJ1-1; V: TRBV29-1; length: 12
DNA: TGCGCCAGCAGCCCTTCTACAGGGGTGGGAAAACTGTTTTTT; CDR3: CASSPSTGVGKLFF; size: few; D: TRBD1; J: TRBJ1-4; V: TRBV4-1; length: 14
DNA: TGCAGTGCCGGGACTAGCGGGAGCAATGAGCAGTACTTC; CDR3: CSAGTSGSNEQYF; size: NA; D: TRBD2; J: TRBJ2-7; V: TRBV20-1; length: 13
DNA: TGTGCCAGCTCGGGACAGGTTGTGACGGAAGCTTTCTTT; CDR3: CASSGQVVTEAFF; size: NA; D: TRBD1; J: TRBJ1-1; V: TRBV18; length: 13
DNA: TGTGCCAGCACAAAGACAGGGGGACGGTACGAGCAGTACTTC; CDR3: CASTKTGGRYEQYF; size: NA; D: TRBD1; J: TRBJ2-7; V: TRBV27; length: 14
DNA: TGTGCCAGCAGCCATGGGGGACAGGGCGGGGGCTACACCTTC; CDR3: CASSHGGQGGGYTF; size: NA; D: TRBD1; J: TRBJ1-2; V: TRBV3-1; length: 14
DNA: TGTGCCAGCAGTTTAAGGGGGTCTAGCGGGAGGGACTACGAGCAGTACTTC; CDR3: CASSLRGSSGRDYEQYF; size: few; D: TRBD2; J: TRBJ2-7; V: TRBV27; length: 17
DNA: TGCAGTGCTATCCGGACTAGCGGGGGGTACGAGCAGTACTTC; CDR3: CSAIRTSGGYEQYF; size: NA; D: TRBD2; J: TRBJ2-7; V: TRBV20-1; length: 14
DNA: TGTGCCAGCAGCCAGAGGGACTGGGAATCAGATACGCAGTATTTT; CDR3: CASSQRDWESDTQYF; size: few; D: NA; J: TRBJ2-3; V: TRBV3-1; length: 15
DNA: TGTGCCAGCAGTGTTCAGGGGAGCCCCACAGATACGCAGTATTTT; CDR3: CASSVQGSPTDTQYF; size: NA; D: NA; J: TRBJ2-3; V: TRBV2; length: 15
DNA: TGTGCCAGCAGTTACTCCCTAGCGGGGACTGGGTACAATGAGCAGTTCTTC; CDR3: CASSYSLAGTGYNEQFF; size: NA; D: TRBD2; J: TRBJ2-1; V: TRBV6-6; length: 17
DNA: TGTGCCAGCAGCCCACACCCAGACCTCAACTATGGCTACACCTTC; CDR3: CASSPHPDLNYGYTF; size: NA; D: NA; J: TRBJ1-2; V: TRBV5-5; length: 15
DNA: TGTGCCAGCAGTCCATATGGCCCCGACAGGGGAGGAGAGACCCAGTACTTC; CDR3: CASSPYGPDRGGETQYF; size: few; D: TRBD1; J: TRBJ2-5; V: TRBV28; length: 17
DNA: TGCGCCAGCAGCCAACTCACCCGGGACAGGGGTGAAAAACTGTTTTTT; CDR3: CASSQLTRDRGEKLFF; size: few; D: TRBD1; J: TRBJ1-4; V: TRBV4-1; length: 16
DNA: TGTGCCAGCAGCTCTTACCCCAAGGGCGGGGAAAAACTGTTTTTT; CDR3: CASSSYPKGGEKLFF; size: NA; D: NA; J: TRBJ1-4; V: TRBV7-6; length: 15
DNA: TGCAGTGCTACGGGGGGAAGGAATGGCTACACCTTC; CDR3: CSATGGRNGYTF; size: NA; D: NA; J: TRBJ1-2; V: TRBV20-1; length: 12
DNA: TGCAGCGTTGCCCCCGGAGAGACCCAGTACTTC; CDR3: CSVAPGETQYF; size: NA; D: NA; J: TRBJ2-5; V: TRBV29-1; length: 11
DNA: TGTGCCAGCAGCTTGCCGGGACCTTATGCGCAGTTCTTC; CDR3: CASSLPGPYAQFF; size: NA; D: NA; J: TRBJ2-1; V: TRBV7-2; length: 13
DNA: TGCAGTGCTAGTAAGCGGGCCTTCACAGATACGCAGTATTTT; CDR3: CSASKRAFTDTQYF; size: few; D: NA; J: TRBJ2-3; V: TRBV20-1; length: 14
DNA: TGTGCCAGCACCATCCTGGGCGAGCAGTTCTTC; CDR3: CASTILGEQFF; size: NA; D: NA; J: TRBJ2-1; V: TRBV2; length: 11
DNA: TGCAGCGTTGCCAGGGGGCAAGAGCAGTACTTC; CDR3: CSVARGQEQYF; size: many; D: TRBD1; J: TRBJ2-7; V: TRBV29-1; length: 11
DNA: TGTGCCAGCAGCTTAACTATAAGGAACACTGAAGCTTTCTTT; CDR3: CASSLTIRNTEAFF; size: NA; D: NA; J: TRBJ1-1; V: TRBV7-8; length: 14
DNA: TGTGCCAGCAGTTACAAACCCGGGACTAGCTTTGAGCAGTTCTTC; CDR3: CASSYKPGTSFEQFF; size: NA; D: TRBD2; J: TRBJ2-1; V: TRBV6-2/TRBV6-3; length: 15
DNA: TGTGCCACCCGAGGGGTCCAAGAGACCCAGTACTTC; CDR3: CATRGVQETQYF; size: NA; D: NA; J: TRBJ2-5; V: TRBV6-6; length: 12
DNA: TGTGCCAGCTCACCACAGGGGGGCTCCTATAATTCACCCCTCCACTTT; CDR3: CASSPQGGSYNSPLHF; size: NA; D: NA; J: TRBJ1-6; V: TRBV18; length: 16
DNA: TGCAGTGCTAGAGATGCGGGACTAGCGACTCCTGAGCAGTTCTTC; CDR3: CSARDAGLATPEQFF; size: NA; D: TRBD2; J: TRBJ2-1; V: TRBV20-1; length: 15
DNA: TGCAGCGTTGTAGCGTATTACAATGAGCAGTACTTC; CDR3: CSVVAYYNEQYF; size: few; D: NA; J: TRBJ2-7; V: TRBV29-1; length: 12
DNA: TGTGCCAGCAGCGTGAGCCCTCGGGGTACGCAGTATTTT; CDR3: CASSVSPRGTQYF; size: NA; D: NA; J: TRBJ2-3; V: TRBV9; length: 13
DNA: TGTGCCAGCACCCCGAAAGGAGAGGGTTGGAAACTGTTTTTT; CDR3: CASTPKGEGWKLFF; size: NA; D: NA; J: TRBJ1-4; V: TRBV28; length: 14
DNA: TGTGCCAGCAGTGGGCGCGGGGGGCGCCGAGAAAAACTGTTTTTT; CDR3: CASSGRGGRREKLFF; size: few; D: NA; J: TRBJ1-4; V: TRBV6-1; length: 15
DNA: TGTGCCAGCAGTCAGGGCTTGGGGGTAGCGGGAGGATACTACAATGAGCAGTTCTTC; CDR3: CASSQGLGVAGGYYNEQFF; size: NA; D: TRBD2; J: TRBJ2-1; V: TRBV2; length: 19
DNA: TGTGCCAGCAGCAAAGACCGGGACAGACTTTCACCCCTCCACTTT; CDR3: CASSKDRDRLSPLHF; size: NA; D: NA; J: TRBJ1-6; V: TRBV21-1; length: 15
DNA: TGCGCCAGCAGCCAAGTAATAGCGGGATTGGCAGATACGCAGTATTTT; CDR3: CASSQVIAGLADTQYF; size: many; D: TRBD2; J: TRBJ2-3; V: TRBV4-1; length: 16
DNA: TGTGCCAGCAGCGTAGGGGGGACTAGCTTTTTCAATGAGCAGTTCTTC; CDR3: CASSVGGTSFFNEQFF; size: few; D: TRBD2; J: TRBJ2-1; V: TRBV9; length: 16
DNA: TGCGCCAGCAGTGGATCTTTAGGGGACAGGGCGAACACTGAAGCTTTCTTT; CDR3: CASSGSLGDRANTEAFF; size: NA; D: TRBD1; J: TRBJ1-1; V: TRBV10-2; length: 17
DNA: TGCGCCAGCAGCTTGGAGGTCCTGGCGGCTAGCGGGAGGAATGAGCAGTTCTTC; CDR3: CASSLEVLAASGRNEQFF; size: NA; D: TRBD2; J: TRBJ2-1; V: TRBV5-1; length: 18
DNA: TGTGCCAGCAAGCCAACAGGGGGACACACAAGATTGAACACCGGGGAGCTGTTTTTT; CDR3: CASKPTGGHTRLNTGELFF; size: NA; D: TRBD1; J: TRBJ2-2; V: TRBV12-3/TRBV12-4; length: 19
DNA: TGCAGTGCCCCCGGGGGATACAACTATGGCTACACCTTC; CDR3: CSAPGGYNYGYTF; size: NA; D: NA; J: TRBJ1-2; V: TRBV20-1; length: 13
DNA: TGCAGTGATTCAGGGGCGCAGGGTCAAGGCTACACCTTC; CDR3: CSDSGAQGQGYTF; size: NA; D: NA; J: TRBJ1-2; V: TRBV20-1; length: 13
DNA: TGTGCCAGCAGACTAGGACTAGCGGGAGGGATAGATACGCAGTATTTT; CDR3: CASRLGLAGGIDTQYF; size: NA; D: TRBD2; J: TRBJ2-3; V: TRBV28; length: 16
DNA: TGTGCCAGCAGCAAAGACCCCAACGGACAGGGGGCGCCAAATTCACCCCTCCACTTT; CDR3: CASSKDPNGQGAPNSPLHF; size: few; D: NA; J: TRBJ1-6; V: TRBV21-1; length: 19
DNA: TGTGCCAGTAGTATCATACCGGGACTAGGCTACACAGATACGCAGTATTTT; CDR3: CASSIIPGLGYTDTQYF; size: NA; D: TRBD2; J: TRBJ2-3; V: TRBV19; length: 17
DNA: TGTGCCAGCAGCCACACCGTTAGCGGGAGAACCGGGGAGCTGTTTTTT; CDR3: CASSHTVSGRTGELFF; size: NA; D: TRBD2; J: TRBJ2-2; V: TRBV14; length: 16
DNA: TGTGCCAGCAGCGCCCGGGACAGGGACAATGAGCAGTTCTTC; CDR3: CASSARDRDNEQFF; size: NA; D: TRBD1; J: TRBJ2-1; V: TRBV27; length: 14
DNA: TGTGCCAGCAGTGTATCCGGGACAGGGACTAGCGGGAGGTCCTACGAGCAGTACTTC; CDR3: CASSVSGTGTSGRSYEQYF; size: few; D: TRBD2; J: TRBJ2-7; V: TRBV28; length: 19
DNA: TGCAGTGCTAGTACAGGGGTTAATGAAAAACTGTTTTTT; CDR3: CSASTGVNEKLFF; size: few; D: TRBD1; J: TRBJ1-4; V: TRBV20-1; length: 13